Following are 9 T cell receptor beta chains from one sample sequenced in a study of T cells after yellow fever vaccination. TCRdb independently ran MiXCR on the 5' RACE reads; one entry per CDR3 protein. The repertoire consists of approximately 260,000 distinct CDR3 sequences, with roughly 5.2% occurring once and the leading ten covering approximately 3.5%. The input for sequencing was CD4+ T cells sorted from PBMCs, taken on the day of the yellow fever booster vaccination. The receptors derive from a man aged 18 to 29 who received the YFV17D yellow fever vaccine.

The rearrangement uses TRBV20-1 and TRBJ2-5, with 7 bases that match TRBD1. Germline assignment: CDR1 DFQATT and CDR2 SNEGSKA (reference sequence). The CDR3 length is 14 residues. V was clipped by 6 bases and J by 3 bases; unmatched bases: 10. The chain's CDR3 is CSAGAQGLEETQYF. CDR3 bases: TGCAGTGCCGGGGCACAGGGGCTCGAAGAGACCCAGTACTTC.

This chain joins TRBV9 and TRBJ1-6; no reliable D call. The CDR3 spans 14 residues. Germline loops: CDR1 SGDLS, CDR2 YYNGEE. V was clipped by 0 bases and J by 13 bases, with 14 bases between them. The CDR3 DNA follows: TGTGCCAGCAGCGTAGAGGCAGGCGCCACGCCCCTCCACTTT. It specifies CASSVEAGATPLHF.

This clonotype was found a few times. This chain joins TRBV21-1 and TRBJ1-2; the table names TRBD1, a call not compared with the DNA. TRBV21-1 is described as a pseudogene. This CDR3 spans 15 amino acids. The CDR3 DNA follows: TGTGCCAGCAGCTTCCGGGACCCTATACCGAAGGGCTACACCTTC. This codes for CASSFRDPIPKGYTF.

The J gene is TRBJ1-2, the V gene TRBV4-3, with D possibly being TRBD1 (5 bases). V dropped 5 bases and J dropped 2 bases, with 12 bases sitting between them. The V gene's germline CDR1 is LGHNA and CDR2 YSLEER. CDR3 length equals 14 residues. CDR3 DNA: TGCGCCAGCAGCAAAGTCCGGGGGAACTATGGCTACACCTTC. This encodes CASSKVRGNYGYTF.

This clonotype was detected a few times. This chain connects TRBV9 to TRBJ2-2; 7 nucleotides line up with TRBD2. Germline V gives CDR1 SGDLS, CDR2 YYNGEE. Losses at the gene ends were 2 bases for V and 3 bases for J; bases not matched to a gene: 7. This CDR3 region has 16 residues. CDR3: CASSVLGSGDTGELFF. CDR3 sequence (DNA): TGTGCCAGCAGCGTCTTAGGGAGCGGGGACACCGGGGAGCTGTTTTTT.

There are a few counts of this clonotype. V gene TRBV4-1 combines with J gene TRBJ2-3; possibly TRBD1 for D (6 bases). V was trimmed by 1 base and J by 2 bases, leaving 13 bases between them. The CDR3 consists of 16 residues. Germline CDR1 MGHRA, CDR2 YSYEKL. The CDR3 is CASSQGSYRATDTQYF. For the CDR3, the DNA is TGCGCCAGCAGCCAAGGATCCTACAGGGCCACAGATACGCAGTATTTT.

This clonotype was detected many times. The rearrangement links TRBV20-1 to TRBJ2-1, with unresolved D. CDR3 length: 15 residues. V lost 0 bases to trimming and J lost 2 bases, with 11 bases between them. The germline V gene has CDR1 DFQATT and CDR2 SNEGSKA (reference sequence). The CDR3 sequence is CSARDSRQAYNEQFF. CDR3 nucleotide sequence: TGCAGTGCTAGAGATTCGAGACAAGCCTACAATGAGCAGTTCTTC.

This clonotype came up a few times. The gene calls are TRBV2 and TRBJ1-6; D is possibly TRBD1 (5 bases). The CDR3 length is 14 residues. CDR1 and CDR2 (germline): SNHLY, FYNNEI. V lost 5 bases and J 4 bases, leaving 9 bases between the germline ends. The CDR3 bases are TGTGCCAGCAGTATACAGGTTTATAATTCACCCCTCCACTTT. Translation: CASSIQVYNSPLHF.

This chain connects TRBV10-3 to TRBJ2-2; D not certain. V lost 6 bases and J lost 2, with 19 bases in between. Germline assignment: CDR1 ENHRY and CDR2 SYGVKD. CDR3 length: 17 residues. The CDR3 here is CAISTRPSVFNTGELFF. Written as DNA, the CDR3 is TGTGCCATCAGCACTCGACCGTCAGTTTTCAACACCGGGGAGCTGTTTTTT.